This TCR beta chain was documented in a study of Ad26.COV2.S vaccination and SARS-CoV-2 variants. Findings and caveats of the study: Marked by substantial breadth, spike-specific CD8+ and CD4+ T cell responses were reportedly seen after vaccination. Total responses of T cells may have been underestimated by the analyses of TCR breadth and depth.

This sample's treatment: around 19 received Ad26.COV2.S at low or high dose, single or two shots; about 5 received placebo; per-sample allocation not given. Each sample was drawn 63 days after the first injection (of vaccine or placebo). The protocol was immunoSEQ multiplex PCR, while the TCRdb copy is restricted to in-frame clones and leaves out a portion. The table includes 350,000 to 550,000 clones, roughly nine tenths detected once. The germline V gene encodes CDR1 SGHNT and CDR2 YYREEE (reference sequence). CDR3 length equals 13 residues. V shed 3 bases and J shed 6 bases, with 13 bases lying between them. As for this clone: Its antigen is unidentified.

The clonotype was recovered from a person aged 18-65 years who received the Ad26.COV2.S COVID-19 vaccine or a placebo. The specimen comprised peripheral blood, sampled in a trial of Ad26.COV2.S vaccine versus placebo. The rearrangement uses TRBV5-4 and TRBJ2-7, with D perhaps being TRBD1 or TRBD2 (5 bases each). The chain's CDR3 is CASSSPSGLEQYF. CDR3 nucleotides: TGTGCCAGCAGCTCACCGTCGGGGCTCGAGCAGTACTTC.